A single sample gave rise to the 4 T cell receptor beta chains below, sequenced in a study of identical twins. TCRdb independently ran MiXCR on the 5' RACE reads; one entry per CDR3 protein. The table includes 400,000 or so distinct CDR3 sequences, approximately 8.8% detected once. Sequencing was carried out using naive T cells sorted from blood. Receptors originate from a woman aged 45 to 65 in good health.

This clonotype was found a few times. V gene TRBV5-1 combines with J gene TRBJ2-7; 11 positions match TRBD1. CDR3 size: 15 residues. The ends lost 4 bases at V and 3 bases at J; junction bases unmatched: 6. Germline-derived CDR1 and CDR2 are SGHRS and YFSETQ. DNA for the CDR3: TGCGCCAGCAGCCAAGGACAGGGGGCATACTACGAGCAGTACTTC. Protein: CASSQGQGAYYEQYF.

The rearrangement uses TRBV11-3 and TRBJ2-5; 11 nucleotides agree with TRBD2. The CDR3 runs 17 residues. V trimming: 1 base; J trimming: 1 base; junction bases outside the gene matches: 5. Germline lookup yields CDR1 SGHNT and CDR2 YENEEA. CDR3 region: CASSLGLAGGSQETQYF. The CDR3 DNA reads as TGTGCCAGCAGCTTAGGGCTAGCGGGAGGATCCCAAGAGACCCAGTACTTC.

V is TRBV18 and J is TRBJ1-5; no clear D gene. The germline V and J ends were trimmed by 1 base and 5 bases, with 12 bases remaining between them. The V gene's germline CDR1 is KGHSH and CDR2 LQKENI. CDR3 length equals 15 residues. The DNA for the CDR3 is TGTGCCAGCTCACCACGATTCCAGCACGATCAGCCCCAGCATTTT. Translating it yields CASSPRFQHDQPQHF.

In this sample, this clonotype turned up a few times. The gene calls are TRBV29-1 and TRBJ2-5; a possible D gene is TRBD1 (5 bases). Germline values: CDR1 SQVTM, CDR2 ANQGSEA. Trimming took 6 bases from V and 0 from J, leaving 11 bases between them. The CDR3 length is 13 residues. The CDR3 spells CSVRQSYQETQYF. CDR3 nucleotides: TGCAGCGTCCGACAGAGTTACCAAGAGACCCAGTACTTC. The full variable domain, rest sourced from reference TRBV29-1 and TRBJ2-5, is SAVISQKPSRDICQRGTSLTIQCQVDSQVTMMFWYRQQPGQSLTLIATANQGSEATYESGFVIDKFPISRPNLTFSTLTVSNMSPEDSSIYLCSVRQSYQETQYFGPGTRLLVL.